The 22 T cell receptor beta chains below were found in one sample sequenced in a study of blood T cell repertoires in COVID-19. TCRdb's table, derived via immunoSEQ multiplex PCR, lists solely in-frame clones and lacks some. The sample holds fewer than 300,000 clones; 65% to 90% are singletons and the top ten take 13%. Sequencing was done on a sample of peripheral blood. The receptors come from a human donor in a cohort sampled during active COVID-19.

The rearrangement links TRBV19 to TRBJ1-1; 12 nucleotides align to TRBD1. Germline-derived CDR1 and CDR2 are LNHDA and SQIVND (reference sequence). CDR3 length: 14 amino acids. The J segment lost 10 bases and the V segment lost 3 bases, leaving 6 bases of the junction unmatched. CDR3 sequence reads: CASSMGQGANVAFF. The CDR3 DNA reads as TGTGCCAGTAGTATGGGACAGGGGGCGAACGTAGCTTTCTTT.

The rearrangement links TRBV25-1 to TRBJ1-5, with 7 bases fitting TRBD1. This CDR3 contains 14 residues. Germline V gene sequence: CDR1 MGHDK, CDR2 SYGVNS. V gave up 2 bases and J gave up 2 bases; unmatched junction bases: 0. CDR3 DNA: TGTGCCAGCAGTGAAACAGGGGGCAATCAGCCCCAGCATTTT. Protein product: CASSETGGNQPQHF.

The V gene is TRBV3-1 (or the pseudogene TRBV3-2), the J gene TRBJ2-2; 7 positions agree with TRBD2. CDR3 length: 15 residues. V shed 0 bases, J shed 5 bases, and the junction held 3 bases outside the gene matches. Germline V CDR1 and CDR2: LGHDT, YNNKEL (reference sequence). The DNA of the CDR3 is TGTGCCAGCAGCCAAGATCAACTAGCGACCGGGGAGCTGTTTTTT. It encodes CASSQDQLATGELFF.

The sample holds one count of this clone. This chain joins TRBV24-1 and TRBJ2-5; TRBD1 agrees at 10 bases. This CDR3 contains 16 residues. CDR1 KGHDR and CDR2 SFDVKD come from the germline V gene. The ends lost 5 bases at V and 4 bases at J; junction bases unmatched: 9. CDR3 DNA: TGTGCCACCAGTGCCGGGGACAGGGGCATCCGAGAGACCCAGTACTTC. Translated, it gives CATSAGDRGIRETQYF.

This clone was found once. The rearrangement joins TRBV7-8 to TRBJ1-2; D perhaps matches TRBD1 (6 bases). Looked up from germline, CDR1 is SGHVS and CDR2 is FQNEAQ. The V gene lost 3 bases and the J gene lost 4 bases, with 9 bases spanning the gap. The CDR3 covers 13 residues. The CDR3 here is CASSFGQLYGYTF. The DNA for the CDR3 is TGTGCCAGCAGCTTCGGACAGCTCTATGGCTACACCTTC.

The J gene is TRBJ2-7, the V gene TRBV11-2, with 10 bases fitting TRBD2. Trimming removed 5 bases from V and 5 bases from J; junction bases left unmatched: 9. This CDR3 has 15 residues. Germline V gives CDR1 SGHAT, CDR2 FQNNGV. The CDR3 region is CASSRVSGRFHEQYF. The CDR3, as DNA: TGTGCCAGCAGCCGCGTTAGCGGGAGGTTCCACGAGCAGTACTTC.

This clone was found a few times. The gene calls are TRBV5-1 and TRBJ2-7, with D tentatively TRBD1 (6 bases). The CDR3 totals 13 residues. Germline CDR1 reads SGHRS; CDR2 reads YFSETQ. Deletions cut 0 bases from V and 6 bases from J, with 10 bases between. This CDR3 is CASSLDPGAEQYF. The CDR3 nucleotides are TGCGCCAGCAGCTTGGACCCAGGGGCCGAGCAGTACTTC.

This clone was seen a handful of times. This chain uses TRBV5-1 with TRBJ1-1; 7 nucleotides agree with TRBD1. From germline, CDR1 is SGHRS and CDR2 YFSETQ. Trimming removed 3 bases from V and 0 bases from J; junction bases left unmatched: 2. The CDR3 runs to 14 residues. In nucleotides, the CDR3 is TGCGCCAGCAGCTCGGACAGGATGAACACTGAAGCTTTCTTT. Translation gives CASSSDRMNTEAFF.

V and J are TRBV21-1 and TRBJ2-2; TRBD1 is the table's D call, not checked against the DNA. TRBV21-1 is a known pseudogene. CDR3 length equals 18 residues. The CDR3, as DNA: TGTGCCAGCAGCAGAAAAGATGCGACAGGGGGTTACACCGGGGAGCTGTTTTTT. Amino acid sequence: CASSRKDATGGYTGELFF.

This rearrangement joins TRBV2 to TRBJ1-1, with D perhaps matching TRBD1 (5 bases). Between the trimmed V and J ends, which lost 10 bases and 1 base, there was a span of 19 bases. The CDR3 consists of 15 residues. Looked up from germline, CDR1 is SNHLY and CDR2 is FYNNEI. The CDR3, as DNA: TGTGCCACCAAGGGGTCGCGGCCGACGAACACTGAAGCTTTCTTT. Its translation: CATKGSRPTNTEAFF. Drawing the rest from reference TRBV2 and TRBJ1-1, the complete variable domain is EPEVTQTPSHQVTQMGQEVILRCVPISNHLYFYWYRQILGQKVEFLVSFYNNEISEKSEIFDDQFSVERPDGSNFTLKIRSTKLEDSAMYFCATKGSRPTNTEAFFGQGTRLTVV.

The CDR3 region has the DNA TGTGCCAGCAGCCAGGACAGATTTAATGAAAAACTGTTTTTT. Its protein product is CASSQDRFNEKLFF. The rearrangement links TRBV3-1 (or the pseudogene TRBV3-2) to TRBJ1-4, with D maybe TRBD1 (6 bases). Per germline, CDR1 LGHDT and CDR2 YNNKEL (reference sequence). Between the trimmed V and J ends, which lost 3 bases and 4 bases, there was a span of 9 bases. The CDR3 is 14 residues long.

The genes are TRBV5-1 and TRBJ2-5, with TRBD1 matching 7 bases. Germline trimming cut 10 bases from V and 4 bases from J; bases unmatched to any gene: 4. The CDR3 has 11 amino acids. Germline CDR1 is SGHRS and CDR2 is YFSETQ. CDR3: CACRQGETQYF. CDR3 bases: TGCGCCTGTCGACAGGGAGAGACCCAGTACTTC.

The rearrangement uses TRBV25-1 and TRBJ2-7, with 7 bases matching TRBD1. J lost 2 bases, V lost 2 bases, and 6 bases had no gene match. Germline loops: CDR1 MGHDK, CDR2 SYGVNS. The CDR3 runs to 15 residues. The DNA for the CDR3 is TGTGCCAGCAGTGAAGGAGATGGACAGGCCTACGAGCAGTACTTC. Translating gives CASSEGDGQAYEQYF.

The V call is TRBV21-1, the J call TRBJ2-4; no DNA check was done on the table's D call, TRBD1. TRBV21-1 is a pseudogene segment. This CDR3 has 12 amino acids. This chain's CDR3 is CASHYDRGIQYF. In DNA form, the CDR3 reads TGTGCCAGCCACTATGATAGGGGTATTCAGTACTTC.

This chain links TRBV5-1 with TRBJ2-1; the match to TRBD2 covers 10 bases. The V gene's germline CDR1 is SGHRS and CDR2 YFSETQ. The CDR3 runs 17 residues. J was trimmed by 6 bases and V by 3 bases; bases with no gene match: 12. CDR3 residues: CASSSGVASGRGNEQFF. In nucleotides, the CDR3 is TGCGCCAGCAGCTCCGGGGTTGCTAGCGGGAGAGGCAATGAGCAGTTCTTC.

J is TRBJ1-5 and V is TRBV6-2 or TRBV6-3; TRBD1 matches 8 bases. This CDR3 is 14 amino acids long. V lost 2 bases, J lost 7 bases, and 4 bases stayed unmatched. Germline V gene lookup returns CDR1 MNHEY and CDR2 SVGEGT. CDR3 DNA: TGTGCCAGCAGTTACACAGGGGGGACACAGCCCCAGCATTTT. Amino acids: CASSYTGGTQPQHF.

This CDR3 reads CASSYPRTGARNQPQHF. The CDR3 DNA reads TGTGCCAGCAGTTACCCCCGGACAGGGGCCCGCAATCAGCCCCAGCATTTT. The rearrangement uses TRBV6-2 or TRBV6-3 and TRBJ1-5; TRBD1 agrees at 9 bases. The CDR3 runs 17 residues. Losses at the gene ends were 2 bases for V and 2 bases for J; bases not matched to a gene: 7. Germline V gene data show CDR1 as MNHEY and CDR2 as SVGEGT.

The chain is built from TRBV7-2 and TRBJ2-3; maybe TRBD2 (5 bases). This CDR3 spans 14 amino acids. Germline CDR1 and CDR2: SGHTA and FQGNSA. V dropped 4 bases and J dropped 4 bases, with 12 bases sitting between them. The CDR3 DNA follows: TGTGCCAGCAGCTCGACTCCGCGGGCAGATACGCAGTATTTT. It encodes CASSSTPRADTQYF.

The chain couples TRBV6-5 to TRBJ1-6, with D unresolved. Looked up from germline, CDR1 is MNHEY and CDR2 is SVGAGI. The length of the CDR3 is 14 residues. The germline V and J ends were trimmed by 4 bases and 7 bases, with 11 bases remaining between them. For the CDR3, the DNA is TGTGCCAGCAGTTCCCGGACGGGGAATTCACCCCTCCACTTT. Translated: CASSSRTGNSPLHF.

This clone was observed a single time. The CDR3 reads CASSRGGSYEQYF. DNA for the CDR3: TGTGCCAGCAGCCGCGGCGGTTCCTACGAGCAGTACTTC. The V gene is TRBV11-2, the J gene TRBJ2-7, with D hard to call. V was pared by 5 bases and J by 1 base, with 9 bases between. There are 13 residues in the CDR3. CDR1 is SGHAT, CDR2 FQNNGV, per germline.

The chain combines TRBV6-5 with TRBJ2-5; 7 bases align to TRBD2. Trimming cost V 6 bases and J 5 bases; bases outside gene matches: 9. Germline V gene lookup returns CDR1 MNHEY and CDR2 SVGAGI. CDR3 length: 14 residues. CDR3 sequence (DNA): TGTGCCAGCAGCTTCGGGACTACGCCGGAGACCCAGTACTTC. It yields the protein CASSFGTTPETQYF.

The rearrangement links TRBV6-6 to TRBJ2-6; a weak D match, TRBD2 (6 bases). Germline loops: CDR1 MNHNY, CDR2 SVGAGI (reference sequence). Trimming stripped 5 bases from V and 2 bases from J, with 10 bases between. This CDR3 comprises 15 residues. CDR3 nucleotide sequence: TGTGCCAGCAGTGGGGAGGAGGCTGGGGCCAACGTCCTGACTTTC. Its translation: CASSGEEAGANVLTF.